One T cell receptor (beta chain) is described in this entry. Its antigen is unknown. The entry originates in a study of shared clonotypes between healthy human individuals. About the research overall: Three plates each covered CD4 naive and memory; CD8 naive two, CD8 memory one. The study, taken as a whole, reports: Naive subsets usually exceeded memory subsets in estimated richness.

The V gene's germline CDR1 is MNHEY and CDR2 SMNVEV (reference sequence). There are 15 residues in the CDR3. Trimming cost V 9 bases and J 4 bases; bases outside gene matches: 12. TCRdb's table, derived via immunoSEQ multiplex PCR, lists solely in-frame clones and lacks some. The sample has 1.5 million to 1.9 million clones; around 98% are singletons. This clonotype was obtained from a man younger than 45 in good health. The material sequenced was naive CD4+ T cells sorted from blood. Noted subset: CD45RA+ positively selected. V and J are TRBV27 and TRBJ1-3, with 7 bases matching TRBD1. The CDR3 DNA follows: TGTGCCAGTTCTAGACAGGGTCACTCCGGAAACACCATATATTTT. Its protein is CASSRQGHSGNTIYF.